One and the same sample provided the 19 T cell receptor beta chains below, sequenced in a study of blood T cells in healthy people across ages (dated by TCRdb to between 2014 and 2016). Preparation of the library involved 5' RACE. TCRdb lists the instrument as Illumina HiSeq 2500. A second PCR of roughly 7 to 12 cycles was run with a J-beta primer mix and a sample-barcoded 5' primer. The public reads were reprocessed in TCRdb via fastp at Q25 and MiXCR, keeping in-frame beta chains. Rows are unified per CDR3 protein, each entry keeping the most common DNA and genes. The sample records about 1,400,000 distinct CDR3 sequences, almost 60% of which are singletons. Under 8.5% of the sample goes to the ten largest clones. Sequencing was done on a sample of blood. These receptors all stem from a man younger than 35 in good health.

The chain combines TRBV11-2 with TRBJ2-7; D gene unclear. Germline CDR1 SGHAT, CDR2 FQNNGV. V lost 9 bases, J lost 3 bases, and 15 bases lay in between. CDR3 length: 13 amino acids. CDR3 DNA sequence: TGTGCCAGTGGGCCTTCCACGCTCTACGAGCAGTACTTC. This encodes CASGPSTLYEQYF.

This chain connects TRBV4-2 to TRBJ2-7; D not resolved. TRBJ2-5 matches the DNA end more closely, so the J call is doubtful. Germline V gene lookup returns CDR1 LGHNA and CDR2 YNFKEQ. This CDR3 has 15 amino acids. The CDR3 DNA sequence: TGTGCCAGCAGCCAAGGTGATATGTGGGGAGAGACCCAGTACTTC. Protein: CASSQGDMWGETQYF.

This CDR3 is CASSYITEETQYF. The CDR3, as DNA: TGTGCCAGCAGTTACATTACCGAAGAGACCCAGTACTTC. V gene TRBV6-6 combines with J gene TRBJ2-5, with D uncertain. The V gene lost 2 bases and the J gene lost 3 bases, with 7 bases spanning the gap. Per the germline V gene, CDR1 is MNHNY and CDR2 is SVGAGI (reference sequence). The CDR3 covers 13 residues.

There are a few counts of this clonotype. The chain combines TRBV12-3 or TRBV12-4 with TRBJ1-4, with D unclear. V was pared by 3 bases and J by 5 bases, with 16 bases between. The CDR3 consists of 16 residues. The CDR3 region has the DNA TGTGCCAGCAGTTTTTCGGGCAGAGGAGAAAATGAAAAACTGTTTTTT. This encodes CASSFSGRGENEKLFF.

The genes are TRBV5-1 and TRBJ2-1; maybe TRBD1 (6 bases). V lost 4 bases and J 5 bases, leaving 22 bases between the germline ends. The CDR3 covers 17 residues. Germline V gene data show CDR1 as SGHRS and CDR2 as YFSETQ. DNA for the CDR3: TGCGCCAGCAGCACGGATGGGGTGGGGGCGGCTCACAATGAGCAGTTCTTC. Its protein is CASSTDGVGAAHNEQFF.

This clonotype was counted between two and nine times. CDR3 in amino acids: CASSEYGRSPLHF. The CDR3 nucleotides read TGTGCCAGCAGTGAGTATGGCAGATCACCCCTCCACTTT. This chain links TRBV25-1 with TRBJ1-6; D gene uncertain. CDR1 is MGHDK and CDR2 is SYGVNS in the germline V gene. This CDR3 comprises 13 residues. The V end lost 3 bases, the J end lost 10 bases, and 10 bases lay between the germline ends.

This clonotype was seen more than once but under ten times. The chain has TRBV7-9 and TRBJ2-7; 13 bases are a match to TRBD2. The CDR3 consists of 16 residues. Trimming removed 4 bases from V and 2 bases from J; junction bases left unmatched: 5. Germline lookup yields CDR1 SEHNR and CDR2 FQNEAQ (reference sequence). The chain's CDR3 is CASSSPLAGGPYEQYF. The CDR3, as DNA: TGTGCCAGCAGCTCACCACTAGCGGGAGGGCCCTACGAGCAGTACTTC. The full variable domain, completed using reference TRBV7-9 and TRBJ2-7, is DTGVSQNPRHKITKRGQNVTFRCDPISEHNRLYWYRQTLGQGPEFLTYFQNEAQLEKSRLLSDRFSAERPKGSFSTLEIQRTEQGDSAMYLCASSSPLAGGPYEQYFGPGTRLTVT.

CDR3 sequence reads: CASSFFLDAEQYF. CDR3 DNA: TGCGCCAGCAGCTTCTTTTTAGATGCGGAGCAGTACTTC. The rearrangement uses TRBV5-1 and TRBJ2-4; D is ambiguous. Trimming removed 2 bases at V and 13 bases at J, with 16 bases between. Looked up from germline, CDR1 is SGHRS and CDR2 is YFSETQ. CDR3 length: 13 residues.

This chain connects TRBV7-2 to TRBJ2-7; D is uncertain. The CDR3 runs to 15 residues. Trimming cost V 0 bases and J 7 bases, with 16 bases left between them. CDR1 is SGHTA and CDR2 is FQGNSA in the germline V gene. The CDR3 coding sequence is TGTGCCAGCAGCTTAGCGCGTTATGGACGGCAGGAGCAGTACTTC. Residues: CASSLARYGRQEQYF.

CDR3 region: CASSPGLSPEQFF. The CDR3 bases are TGTGCCAGCAGTCCCGGTCTATCCCCTGAGCAGTTCTTC. The V and J genes are TRBV6-2 or TRBV6-3 and TRBJ2-1; D call uncertain. Germline CDR1 and CDR2: MNHEY and SVGEGT. V was clipped by 5 bases and J by 9 bases, with 14 bases between them. This CDR3 has 13 amino acids.

This clonotype was detected only once. The chain is built from TRBV4-1 and TRBJ2-3; 7 nucleotides line up with TRBD1. V was pared by 3 bases and J by 2 bases, with 11 bases of the junction left unmatched. The germline V gene encodes CDR1 MGHRA and CDR2 YSYEKL. The CDR3 is made up of 17 amino acids. The DNA of the CDR3 is TGCGCCAGCAGCCATTTAAACCTTGGACAGGCCACAGATACGCAGTATTTT. Residues: CASSHLNLGQATDTQYF.

This clonotype occurred a few times. V usage is TRBV12-3 or TRBV12-4 and J usage is TRBJ2-5; 11 bases fit TRBD2. The trim removed 3 bases at V and 1 base at J, leaving 1 base unmatched. The length of the CDR3 is 15 residues. As DNA, the CDR3 is TGTGCCAGCAGTTTGGGACTAGCGGTCCAAGAGACCCAGTACTTC. Translated: CASSLGLAVQETQYF.

The chain uses TRBV5-1 and TRBJ1-5; D unclear. Germline loops: CDR1 SGHRS, CDR2 YFSETQ. The CDR3 runs 13 residues. Trimming stripped 4 bases from V and 2 bases from J, with 7 bases between. The CDR3 DNA follows: TGCGCCAGCAGCGCCGAGGGCAATCAGCCCCAGCATTTT. It yields the protein CASSAEGNQPQHF.

Here the CDR3 reads CASSPTGGVHNEQYF. DNA of the CDR3: TGTGCCAGCAGTCCTACAGGGGGCGTCCACAATGAGCAGTACTTC. The chain couples TRBV7-9 to TRBJ2-7; 9 bases map to TRBD1. The CDR3 covers 15 residues. CDR1 is SEHNR, CDR2 FQNEAQ, per germline (reference sequence). V gave up 6 bases and J gave up 7 bases; unmatched junction bases: 13.

A remark on this clonotype: One end of the junction varies from germline; a read error may be responsible. The rearrangement joins TRBV11-2 to TRBJ2-1; 8 nucleotides match TRBD2. This CDR3 spans 15 amino acids. Germline V gives CDR1 SGHAT, CDR2 FQNNGV. The CDR3 spells CASSLVAGFYIEQFF. In nucleotides, the CDR3 is TGTGCCAGCAGCTTAGTAGCGGGATTCTACATTGAGCAGTTCTTC. The full variable domain, with the rest looked up from reference TRBV11-2 and TRBJ2-1, is EAGVAQSPRYKIIEKRQSVAFWCNPISGHATLYWYQQILGQGPKLLIQFQNNGVVDDSQLPKDRFSAERLKGVDSTLKIQPAKLEDSAVYLCASSLVAGFYIEQFFGPGTRLTVL.

The chain uses TRBV5-6 and TRBJ2-7; D might be TRBD1 (6 bases). V shed 4 bases and J shed 10 bases, with 15 bases lying between them. The germline gives CDR1 SGHDT, CDR2 YYEEEE. The CDR3 totals 12 residues. The CDR3 sequence: CASSGTLGIQYF. CDR3 nucleotides: TGTGCCAGCAGCGGGACACTAGGAATTCAGTACTTC. Looking up the rest from reference TRBV5-6 and TRBJ2-7 gives the full variable domain: DAGVTQSPTHLIKTRGQQVTLRCSPKSGHDTVSWYQQALGQGPQFIFQYYEEEERQRGNFPDRFSGHQFPNYSSELNVNALLLGDSALYLCASSGTLGIQYFGPGTRLTVT.

V and J are TRBV4-1 and TRBJ2-5, with D perhaps TRBD2 (6 bases). V lost 1 base to trimming and J lost 1 base, with 13 bases between them. Germline-derived CDR1 and CDR2 are MGHRA and YSYEKL. The CDR3 is made up of 16 amino acids. This CDR3 reads CASSQGMAGFQETQYF. DNA for the CDR3: TGCGCCAGCAGCCAAGGAATGGCGGGGTTCCAAGAGACCCAGTACTTC.

As for this clonotype: An end of the junction differs from the germline gene, which may be a read error. The V and J genes are TRBV15 and TRBJ1-6, with D unresolved. The CDR3 runs to 13 residues. Germline V lookup: CDR1 LNHNV, CDR2 YYDKDF (reference sequence). CDR3 bases: TGTGCCACCAGCAGAGAACCTAATTCAGCCCTCCACTTT. Translation gives CATSREPNSALHF.

As for this clonotype: One end of the junction varies from germline; a read error may be responsible. The V and J genes are TRBV29-1 and TRBJ1-2; D remains unclear. The CDR3 covers 14 residues. Germline V CDR1 and CDR2: SQVTM, ANQGSEA. The CDR3 is CSVEGGKLTYSYTF. For the CDR3, the DNA is TGCAGCGTTGAAGGTGGAAAACTGACCTATAGCTACACCTTC.